This T cell receptor beta chain originates from a study of cytomegalovirus exposure and HLA in healthy donors (dated by TCRdb to about 2017). In terms of the full investigation: According to an earlier analysis of several hundred of the donors, about 179 million T cells yielded roughly 110 million unique TCR beta sequences and about 300 Gb of sequence data. Genome-wide SNP genotypes for about 55% of the roughly 670 donors were used in a later genetic analysis, which treated that subset as a discovery cohort. Roughly 5 DR-DQ haplotypes were treated as single units for association and clustering because of strong linkage in the cohort. An early release covering over 500 HLA-typed donors comprised approximately 300 gigabases of sequencing data and 85 million to 100 million unique TCR sequences. All discovery cohort repertoires had been generated using a single sequencing platform. Donor age, sex, ethnicity and CMV serostatus were collected together with the repertoire data. A later analysis re-examined previously published TCR beta repertoires from several hundred donors and added high-resolution HLA genotyping to investigate patterns of TCR occurrence. The study aimed to test whether cataloging public T cell receptors could reveal signatures of past pathogen exposure. Of the roughly 400 genotyped donors, 81% were placed in the genetic ancestry cluster associated with self-reported Caucasian donors. The later analysis used no new phenotypic data to find candidate immune exposures, relying instead on TCR beta sequences and their occurrence across donors. Among roughly 400 genotyped donors of the cohort, an average of approximately 230,000 unique TCR beta nucleotide sequences were sequenced per donor, roughly 20% of them non-productive. To predict cytomegalovirus infection status, the study combined high-throughput TCR immunosequencing, statistical association of individual TCRs with disease status, and machine learning. To decide whether each TCR beta V gene segment behaved as functional or pseudogenic, an earlier analysis of fewer than 750 of the donors relied on high-throughput TCR beta sequencing. A separate validation cohort of approximately 120 different subjects was used in addition to the 666-subject first cohort. The study used immunosequencing to profile the T cell repertoires of 600 to 850 subjects and linked those repertoires to cytomegalovirus serostatus. Class I and class II HLA loci were covered by the typing at four-digit resolution. Typing coverage differed by locus: A, B, C, DRB1 and DQB1 were typed in roughly 620-640 donors, DQA1 in 522, DPA1 in around 600, and DPB1 in approximately 450. Overall results and qualifications from the work: The study listed approximately 150 TCR beta chains as associated with cytomegalovirus. While some public TCRs were present in many individuals, most TCR sequences turned up only very rarely across donors. Strong co-occurrence of HLA alleles, especially DR and DQ, made assigning TCR associations to individual alleles difficult. Sequencing depth was assumed to be roughly uniform across donors in the presence/absence analyses, though that assumption may not hold. In a later genetic analysis, fewer N-insertions in productive TCRs were reported among donors in an Asian-associated ancestry cluster than the approximately 670-donor mean. In vitro tests confirmed that three of the cytomegalovirus-associated TCR beta chains recognize cytomegalovirus antigens. The sequencing pipeline was judged likely to have produced a cluster of highly shared sequence variants as a technical artifact. Linkage disequilibrium might explain the correlated functional status among segregating V segments, but an unknown experimental factor could not be ruled out. Most CMV-associated TCR beta chains appeared to be HLA-restricted in a later analysis, and the HLA associations seemed to be driven largely by CMV exposure. According to a later analysis, TCR association rates differed among HLA loci, with DRB1 alleles showing the most associated TCRs and HLA-C alleles showing the fewest. Compared with equally common non-associated chains, HLA-associated TCR beta chains in a later analysis were more clonally expanded and had lower generation probabilities. In both the original and validation cohorts, the classifier was reported to diagnose cytomegalovirus status with high specificity and sensitivity. Because counts were too low, roughly 18 rarely observed V segments, including chromosome 9 orphons, were left out of the earlier analysis of some 600 of the donors. HLA typing was unavailable for some donors at each locus, so association tests used only the typed subset. In a later analysis, some 17,000 TCR beta sequences were associated with specific HLA alleles at a false discovery rate of 0.05. A later genetic analysis associated a missense DCLRE1C variant with V-gene and J-gene trimming of TCR beta chains, and an independent cohort replicated the association. A further reported finding was that TCR beta sequences accurately predicted the HLA-A and HLA-B alleles for most subjects in the first cohort. The 87-base-pair reads could not distinguish some IMGT-functional V segments, including TRBV6-2 and TRBV6-3, so those segments were excluded. An earlier analysis of several hundred of the donors showed that most TCR beta V segments appeared in productive rearrangements either about 87% or about 30% of the time, which broadly matched IMGT annotations. In this cohort, only TCR beta chains were sequenced, and detectable features were limited by the absence of alpha or paired-chain data. According to a later analysis, parvovirus B19, influenza, CMV and Epstein-Barr virus appeared linked to several top co-occurrence clusters. The authors suggested that the approach could potentially be generalized to other disease states and immunological phenotypes. Immune exposure information for the cohort was limited to CMV serostatus.

In total, roughly 710 healthy bone marrow donors made up the cohort. Cohort members were all nominally healthy when sampled, although unrecorded immune exposures were likely present. The donor tested CMV seropositive and was one of the 289 seropositive cohort members. Each donor provided a peripheral blood sample, and peripheral blood mononuclear cells were used for TCR beta sequencing. The Qiagen DNeasy Blood Extraction Kit was used to extract genomic DNA from the blood cell samples. Measured from the cysteine to the phenylalanine, the CDR3 is 15 residues long. The CDR3 DNA has 45 bases and is translated from base 1. V and J lose 5 bases and 3 bases, and a span of 16 bases separates them. From the germline V gene, CDR1 is SGHVS and CDR2 is FNYEAQ. In regard to this clone: Its antigen target is currently unknown. No much larger clonotype is one base removed from it; base qualities were not supplied.

Receptor libraries were prepared by the immunoSEQ multiplex PCR assay. For the multiplex PCR, a mixture combining 60 forward primers for TCR Vbeta segments and 13 reverse primers for TCR Jbeta segments was used. A multiplex PCR assay on genomic DNA amplified the CDR3 region of rearranged TCR beta genes. On the Illumina HiSeq System, the amplified TCR beta libraries were sequenced as 87-base-pair reads. The paper's processing steps were these. A later analysis tallied roughly 76 million unique TCR beta chains across the 610 or so repertoires, and some 10 million of those chains were shared by two or more donors. A nearest-neighbor algorithm error-corrected the raw reads and collapsed the reads into unique sequences, merging closely related sequences to remove PCR and sequencing errors. V, D and J gene segments were assigned by aligning CDR3 sequences to IMGT reference sequences. Each retained sequence needed at least a six-nucleotide match to both a V gene segment and a J gene segment. A rearrangement was called productive if the CDR3 had no stop codons and remained in frame with V and J, and every other rearrangement was called non-productive. Following IMGT convention, CDR3 was defined as the stretch from the second conserved V-encoded cysteine to the conserved J-encoded phenylalanine. Sequences without an unambiguous match to a single V gene segment were excluded from the earlier analysis of 450 to 750 of the donors. In an earlier analysis of almost 600 of the donors, a V segment was called functional when productive rearrangements were above 56.7%, and segregating when the standard deviation between donors exceeded 5%. To diagnose cytomegalovirus status from the catalog of TCR beta chain sequences, a statistical classification framework was built. A later analysis assigned V and J genes by comparing TCR nucleotide sequences with IMGT/GENE-DB human TR gene sequences. In a later analysis, CDR3 sequences and most-parsimonious VDJ recombination scenarios were assigned using the TCRdist pipeline. A later analysis defined each TCR beta chain by its CDR3 amino acid sequence plus V-gene family, and excluded reads lacking a unique V-gene family. In a later analysis, nearly 600 highly shared, low-generation-probability nucleotide sequences were removed to address suspected cross-contamination and a sequencing artifact. A later analysis calculated a clonal expansion index for each public chain from normalized within-repertoire ranks of inferred template counts. Generation probabilities in a later analysis came from a VDJ recombination model fitted to out-of-frame rearrangements, and those results were checked against IGoR. In a later analysis, hypergeometric tests were used to score TCR-TCR, TCR-HLA and TCR-CMV co-occurrence, with a repertoire-size bias correction applied to TCR pairs. In a later analysis, false discovery rates were estimated by permuting HLA or CMV assignments 20 times. In a later analysis, co-occurring TCRs were grouped using DBSCAN, and TCRdist sequence similarity was added for clustering within HLA-allele-positive subsets. For co-occurrence clustering, repertoires with fewer than 30,000 or more than 120,000 public chains were excluded, along with four or five repertoires with anomalous nucleotide sharing. TCRdb limited this immuneACCESS table to in-frame rearrangements with V and J called. A share of clones is missing; checked studies link under half to unresolved V genes, and the rest is unexplained. That table furnishes V, J and clone size, whereas the DNA furnished D and trimming. The sample table lists 240,000 or so clones, roughly 82% of them with a count of one. The leading ten clones occupy 5.4% of the sample.

The sequence joins TRBV7-6 to TRBJ1-2, with TRBD1 tentatively as D gene (6 bases match). Sequenced sample: PBMCs. The receptor was isolated from a woman between 40 and 55 years old in good health and CMV-seropositive. The DNA sequence is given as TGTGCCAGCAGCCAAACAAATACAGGGTACTATGGCTACACCTTC. This gives the protein CASSQTNTGYYGYTF.